These 3 T cell receptor beta chains share one sample of origin, sequenced in a study of T-cell reconstitution after alpha-beta-depleted transplantation in children. Library preparation (for TCRbeta) was performed with unique molecular identifiers. TCRdb called the PCR reads again in MiXCR, with one record for every CDR3 protein. The sample holds more than 550,000 distinct CDR3 sequences; 10% are singletons and the top ten take less than 5%. Sample: PBMCs from the stem cell graft donor, taken from the stem cell graft. The receptors stem from a human donor who donated a stem cell graft to a child with acute myeloid leukemia.

This clonotype appeared many times. CDR3 DNA: TGCAGCCCTCCCGCGGGGGACAATGAGCAGTTCTTC. Its protein product is CSPPAGDNEQFF. The chain uses TRBV20-1 and TRBJ2-1; 7 bases match TRBD2. Germline loops: CDR1 DFQATT, CDR2 SNEGSKA (reference sequence). CDR3 length: 12 amino acids.

This sequence joins TRBV6-2 or TRBV6-3 and TRBJ2-1, with D possibly matching TRBD1 (5 bases). This CDR3 contains 15 residues. V lost 0 bases and J lost 4, with 10 bases in between. Germline CDR1 and CDR2: MNHEY and SVGEGT. Written as DNA, the CDR3 is TGTGCCAGCAGTTACTCGACAGCGAATTACAATGAGCAGTTCTTC. Its protein product is CASSYSTANYNEQFF.

This clonotype was found many times. V is TRBV6-2 or TRBV6-3 and J is TRBJ2-1; 8 positions agree with TRBD2. Germline V CDR1 and CDR2: MNHEY, SVGEGT. The CDR3 length is 16 residues. Trimming removed 6 bases from V and 6 bases from J; junction bases left unmatched: 13. Written as DNA, the CDR3 is TGTGCCAGCAGCCCACTTAGCGGGGAGGGACGCAATGAGCAGTTCTTC. Translating it yields CASSPLSGEGRNEQFF.